A single sample gave rise to the 26 T cell receptor beta chains below, sequenced in a study of monozygotic twins with inflammatory bowel disease. TCRdb derives one entry per CDR3 protein from the 5' RACE reads, leaving out DNA. Here the sample table reports fewer than 450,000 distinct CDR3 sequences. Sample: blood. These receptors all come from a human donor with ulcerative colitis or Crohn's disease, or a healthy co-twin of an affected twin (not recorded which).

The V gene is TRBV20-1, the J gene TRBJ2-5. The CDR3 length is 14 residues. Germline assignment: CDR1 DFQATT and CDR2 SNEGSKA (reference sequence). CDR3 region: CSAGRLPIQETQYF.

The rearrangement uses TRBV11-2 and TRBJ2-7; TCRdb lists TRBD2, though no DNA is available to test this call. The CDR3 runs 14 residues. CDR1 is SGHAT, CDR2 FQNNGV, per germline. The CDR3 reads CASSGGGGLYEQYF.

V usage is TRBV15 and J usage is TRBJ2-7. Germline V lookup: CDR1 LNHNV, CDR2 YYDKDF (reference sequence). This CDR3 is 15 amino acids long. CDR3 residues: CATSRDQGQAYEQYF.

The chain carries TRBV7-8 and TRBJ2-7; the D call of TRBD1 rests on TCRdb alone, since no DNA is present to check it. Looked up from germline, CDR1 is SGHVS and CDR2 is FQNEAQ. This CDR3 is built from 16 residues. The CDR3 loop reads CASCLGIPRGSYEQYF.

The rearrangement links TRBV30 to TRBJ1-6; there is no DNA to check the TCRdb D call of TRBD1. This CDR3 comprises 16 residues. The germline V gene has CDR1 GTSNPN and CDR2 SVGIG (reference sequence). The CDR3 protein is CAWSTGGERPNSPLHF. The whole variable domain, remainder taken from reference TRBV30 and TRBJ1-6, is SQTIHQWPATLVQPVGSPLSLECTVEGTSNPNLYWYRQAAGRGLQLLFYSVGIGQISSEVPQNLSASRPQDRQFILSSKKLLLSDSGFYLCAWSTGGERPNSPLHFGNGTRLTVT.

This chain connects TRBV6-1 to TRBJ1-6. Germline lookup yields CDR1 MNHNS and CDR2 SASEGT. The CDR3 totals 17 residues. Here the CDR3 reads CASSQSRVAGTLSPLHF.

The chain uses TRBV3-1 and TRBJ2-7; there is no DNA to check the TCRdb D call of TRBD1. Germline V gene data show CDR1 as LGHDT and CDR2 as YNNKEL (reference sequence). This CDR3 region has 15 residues. CDR3 amino acids: CASSRKAGGANPQYF.

This chain joins TRBV27 and TRBJ2-1; the D gene TCRdb calls, TRBD1, cannot be checked with no DNA. This CDR3 contains 15 residues. Per the germline V gene, CDR1 is MNHEY and CDR2 is SMNVEV (reference sequence). CDR3 residues: CASSLSTTGLNEQFF.

V usage is TRBV3-1 and J usage is TRBJ2-7; as DNA is missing, the TRBD2 call by TCRdb cannot be tested. CDR3 length: 13 residues. Germline loops: CDR1 LGHDT, CDR2 YNNKEL (reference sequence). The CDR3 protein is CASSHSGEYEQYF.

CDR3 in amino acids: CASIHEGAISTDTQYF. The J gene is TRBJ2-3, the V gene TRBV5-4; TCRdb selects TRBD1, and the lack of DNA leaves this call unchecked. The germline V gene encodes CDR1 SGHNT and CDR2 YYREEE (reference sequence). This CDR3 contains 16 residues.

The gene calls are TRBV4-1 and TRBJ1-5. The CDR3 loop spans 15 amino acids. Germline assignment: CDR1 MGHRA and CDR2 YSYEKL. The CDR3 region is CASSKTGLRDQPQHF.

The V call is TRBV13, the J call TRBJ2-3; TCRdb's D call of TRBD1 is untestable without DNA. Looked up from germline, CDR1 is PRHDT and CDR2 is FYEKMQ (reference sequence). The CDR3 runs to 15 residues. CDR3 sequence: CASSYRAGLGNTQYF.

The chain carries TRBV5-1 and TRBJ2-5; with no DNA, the TCRdb D assignment of TRBD1 cannot be verified. Germline V gene data show CDR1 as SGHRS and CDR2 as YFSETQ. The CDR3 sequence is 14 residues long. The CDR3 sequence: CASSQRQGQETQYF.

The genes are TRBV21-1 and TRBJ2-2. TRBV21-1 is recorded as a pseudogene. This CDR3 contains 14 residues. The CDR3 sequence is CASSTGANTGELFF.

This chain connects TRBV7-3 to TRBJ2-7; TCRdb names TRBD1, which stays unverified in the absence of DNA. The germline V gene encodes CDR1 SGHTA and CDR2 FQGTGA. The CDR3 extends over 16 amino acids. CDR3 sequence reads: CASSLTSGTGYPEQYF.

The V gene is TRBV20-1, the J gene TRBJ2-2; TCRdb's D gene call, TRBD1, goes unchecked for lack of DNA. CDR3 length: 17 amino acids. Germline loops: CDR1 DFQATT, CDR2 SNEGSKA (reference sequence). CDR3 protein: CSALPLQGTLRTGELFF.

The CDR3 protein is CASSLAKPDTQYF. The rearrangement links TRBV5-1 to TRBJ2-3. The CDR3 is 13 residues long. Germline CDR1 and CDR2: SGHRS and YFSETQ.

The chain carries TRBV12-3 or TRBV12-4 and TRBJ2-5. The CDR3 contains 14 residues. CDR3 in amino acids: CASSSTMYQETQYF.

The chain is built from TRBV20-1 and TRBJ1-3; no DNA is available, so the TRBD1 call from TCRdb remains unchecked. Germline V gene sequence: CDR1 DFQATT, CDR2 SNEGSKA (reference sequence). This CDR3 region has 12 residues. The CDR3 region is CSALPGGNTIYF.

V usage is TRBV2 and J usage is TRBJ1-4. Germline loops: CDR1 SNHLY, CDR2 FYNNEI. CDR3 length equals 14 residues. CDR3 in amino acids: CASGPFATNEKLFF.

The V and J genes are TRBV5-1 and TRBJ2-1; TCRdb calls TRBD1, which cannot be checked without DNA. The CDR3 consists of 16 residues. CDR1 SGHRS and CDR2 YFSETQ come from the germline V gene. CDR3 sequence reads: CASSPVMGQGSNEQFF. The full variable domain, completed using reference TRBV5-1 and TRBJ2-1, is KAGVTQTPRYLIKTRGQQVTLSCSPISGHRSVSWYQQTPGQGLQFLFEYFSETQRNKGNFPGRFSGRQFSNSRSEMNVSTLELGDSALYLCASSPVMGQGSNEQFFGPGTRLTVL.

This chain connects TRBV18 to TRBJ1-4; checking the TCRdb D call of TRBD1 is not possible without DNA. This CDR3 has 15 amino acids. The V gene's germline CDR1 is KGHSH and CDR2 LQKENI. The CDR3 loop is CASSAPGAGNEKLFF.

The chain links TRBV5-5 to TRBJ2-1; lacking DNA, the TRBD2 call made by TCRdb goes unchecked. The CDR3 covers 16 residues. Germline CDR1 is SGHKS and CDR2 is YYEKEE (reference sequence). CDR3 loop: CASSPHTSGVNNEQFF.

The CDR3: CSARQLRGSYNEQFF. The rearrangement joins TRBV20-1 to TRBJ2-1. The CDR3 consists of 15 residues. CDR1 and CDR2 from the germline V gene are DFQATT and SNEGSKA (reference sequence).

The V and J genes are TRBV6-1 and TRBJ1-2. Per the germline V gene, CDR1 is MNHNS and CDR2 is SASEGT. The CDR3 extends over 15 amino acids. This CDR3 is CASSEHEEDNYGYTF.

This rearrangement joins TRBV28 to TRBJ2-1; TCRdb gives TRBD1 as the D gene, but with no DNA this cannot be confirmed. Germline assignment: CDR1 MDHEN and CDR2 SYDVKM. The CDR3 loop spans 15 amino acids. The CDR3: CASSSLAAGDNEQFF.